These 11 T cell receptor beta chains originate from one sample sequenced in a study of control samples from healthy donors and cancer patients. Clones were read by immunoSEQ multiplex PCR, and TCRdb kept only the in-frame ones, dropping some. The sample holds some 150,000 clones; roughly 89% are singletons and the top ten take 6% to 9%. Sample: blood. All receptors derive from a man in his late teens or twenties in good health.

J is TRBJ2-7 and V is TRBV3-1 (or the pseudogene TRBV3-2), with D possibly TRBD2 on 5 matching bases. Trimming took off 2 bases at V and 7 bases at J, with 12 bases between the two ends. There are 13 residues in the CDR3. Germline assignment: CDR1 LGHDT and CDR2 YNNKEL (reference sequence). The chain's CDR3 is CASSQISTGEQYF. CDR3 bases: TGTGCCAGCAGCCAAATATCAACGGGGGAGCAGTACTTC.

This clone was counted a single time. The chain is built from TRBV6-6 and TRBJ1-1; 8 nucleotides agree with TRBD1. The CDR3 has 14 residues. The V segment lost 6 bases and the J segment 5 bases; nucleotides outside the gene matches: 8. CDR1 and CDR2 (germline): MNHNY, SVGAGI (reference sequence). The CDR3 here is CASRTGAPGTEAFF. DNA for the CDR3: TGTGCCAGCAGGACAGGGGCCCCAGGGACTGAAGCTTTCTTT.

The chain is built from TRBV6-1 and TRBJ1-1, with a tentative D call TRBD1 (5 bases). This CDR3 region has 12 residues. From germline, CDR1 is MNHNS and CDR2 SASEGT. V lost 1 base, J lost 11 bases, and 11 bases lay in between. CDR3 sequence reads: CASSEDGGRAFF. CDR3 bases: TGTGCCAGCAGTGAAGATGGGGGGAGGGCTTTCTTT.

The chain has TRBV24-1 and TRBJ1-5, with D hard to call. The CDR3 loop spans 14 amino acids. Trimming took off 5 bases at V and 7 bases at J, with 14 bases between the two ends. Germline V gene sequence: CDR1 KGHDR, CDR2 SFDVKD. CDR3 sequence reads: CATSAAGPGQPQHF. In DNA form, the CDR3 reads TGTGCCACCAGTGCGGCTGGTCCCGGGCAGCCCCAGCATTTT.

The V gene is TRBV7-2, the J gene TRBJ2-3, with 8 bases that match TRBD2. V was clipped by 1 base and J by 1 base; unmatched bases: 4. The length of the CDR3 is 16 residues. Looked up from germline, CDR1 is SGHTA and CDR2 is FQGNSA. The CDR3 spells CASSLESRGGTDTQYF. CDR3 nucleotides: TGTGCCAGCAGCTTAGAATCGCGGGGGGGCACAGATACGCAGTATTTT.

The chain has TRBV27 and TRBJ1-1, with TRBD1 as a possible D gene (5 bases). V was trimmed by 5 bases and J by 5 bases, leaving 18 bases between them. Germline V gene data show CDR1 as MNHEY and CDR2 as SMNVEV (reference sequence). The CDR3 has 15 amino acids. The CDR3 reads CASSQQVTGVTEAFF. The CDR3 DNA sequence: TGTGCCAGCAGTCAGCAGGTTACGGGGGTGACTGAAGCTTTCTTT.

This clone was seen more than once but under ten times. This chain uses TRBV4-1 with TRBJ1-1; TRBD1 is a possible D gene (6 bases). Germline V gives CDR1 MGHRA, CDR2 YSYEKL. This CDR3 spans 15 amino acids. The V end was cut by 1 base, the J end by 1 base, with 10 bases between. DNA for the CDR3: TGCGCCAGCAGCCAAGGCCTACAGGGGAACACTGAAGCTTTCTTT. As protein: CASSQGLQGNTEAFF.

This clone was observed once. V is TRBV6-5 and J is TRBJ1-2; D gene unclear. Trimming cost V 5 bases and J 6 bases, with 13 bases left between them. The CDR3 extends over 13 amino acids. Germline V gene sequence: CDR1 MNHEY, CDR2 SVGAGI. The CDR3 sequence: CASSTRPVDGYTF. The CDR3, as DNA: TGTGCCAGCAGTACACGACCGGTAGATGGCTACACCTTC.

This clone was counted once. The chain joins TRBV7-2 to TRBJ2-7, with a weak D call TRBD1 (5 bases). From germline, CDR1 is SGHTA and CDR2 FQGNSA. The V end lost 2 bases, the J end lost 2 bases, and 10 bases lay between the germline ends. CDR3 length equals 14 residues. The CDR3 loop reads CASSLFVGPYEQYF. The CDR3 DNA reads TGTGCCAGCAGCTTATTTGTGGGGCCCTACGAGCAGTACTTC.

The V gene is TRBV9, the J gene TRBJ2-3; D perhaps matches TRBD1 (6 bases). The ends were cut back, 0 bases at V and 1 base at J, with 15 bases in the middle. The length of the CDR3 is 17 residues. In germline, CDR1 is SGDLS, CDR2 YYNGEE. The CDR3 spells CASSVAPQGAGTDTQYF. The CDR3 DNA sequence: TGTGCCAGCAGCGTAGCCCCACAGGGAGCCGGCACAGATACGCAGTATTTT. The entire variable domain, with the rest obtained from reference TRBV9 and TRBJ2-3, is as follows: DSGVTQTPKHLITATGQRVTLRCSPRSGDLSVYWYQQSLDQGLQFLIQYYNGEERAKGNILERFSAQQFPDLHSELNLSSLELGDSALYFCASSVAPQGAGTDTQYFGPGTRLTVL.

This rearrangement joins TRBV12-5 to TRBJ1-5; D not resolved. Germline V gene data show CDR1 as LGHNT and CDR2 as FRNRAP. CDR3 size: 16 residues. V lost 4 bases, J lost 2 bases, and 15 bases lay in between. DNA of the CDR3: TGTGCTAGTGGTTGGACGACTGCCCCGGGCAATCAGCCCCAGCATTTT. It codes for CASGWTTAPGNQPQHF.